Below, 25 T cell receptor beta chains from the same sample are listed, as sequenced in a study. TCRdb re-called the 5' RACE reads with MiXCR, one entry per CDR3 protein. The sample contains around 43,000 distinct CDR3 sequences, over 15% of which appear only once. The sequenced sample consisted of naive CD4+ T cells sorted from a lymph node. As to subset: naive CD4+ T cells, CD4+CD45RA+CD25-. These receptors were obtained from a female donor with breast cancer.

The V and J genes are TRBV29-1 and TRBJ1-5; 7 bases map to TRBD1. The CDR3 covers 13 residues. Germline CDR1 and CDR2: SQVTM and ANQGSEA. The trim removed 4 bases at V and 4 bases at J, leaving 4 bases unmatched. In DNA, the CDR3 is TGCAGCGTTGCAGGGGGTCGGAATCAGCCCCAGCATTTT. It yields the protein CSVAGGRNQPQHF.

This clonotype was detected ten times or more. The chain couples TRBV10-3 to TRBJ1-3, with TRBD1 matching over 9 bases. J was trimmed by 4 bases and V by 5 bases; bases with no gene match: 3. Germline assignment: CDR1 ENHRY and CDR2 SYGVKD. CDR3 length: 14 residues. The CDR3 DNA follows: TGTGCCATCAGTTCGGGACAGGGAGGAAACACCATATATTTT. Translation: CAISSGQGGNTIYF.

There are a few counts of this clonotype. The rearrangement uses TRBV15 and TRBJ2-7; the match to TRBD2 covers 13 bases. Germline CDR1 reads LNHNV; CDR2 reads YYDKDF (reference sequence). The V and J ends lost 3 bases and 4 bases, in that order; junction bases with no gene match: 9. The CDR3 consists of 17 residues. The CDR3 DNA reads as TGTGCCACCAGCAGGGGGACTAGCGGGAAGAGGGTTTACGAGCAGTACTTC. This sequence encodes CATSRGTSGKRVYEQYF.

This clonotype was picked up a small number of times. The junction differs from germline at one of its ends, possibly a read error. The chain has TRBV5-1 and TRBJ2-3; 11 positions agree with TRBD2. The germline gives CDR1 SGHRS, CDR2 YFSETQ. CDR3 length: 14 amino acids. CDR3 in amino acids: CASALAGGTDTQYF. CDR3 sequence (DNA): TGCGCCAGCGCCCTAGCGGGGGGCACAGATACGCAGTATTTC.

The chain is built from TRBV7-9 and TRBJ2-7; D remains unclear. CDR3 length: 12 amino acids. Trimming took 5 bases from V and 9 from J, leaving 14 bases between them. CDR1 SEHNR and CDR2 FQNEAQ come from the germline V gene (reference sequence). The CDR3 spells CASSQDPPAQYF. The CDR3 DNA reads TGTGCCAGCAGCCAGGACCCCCCCGCGCAGTACTTC.

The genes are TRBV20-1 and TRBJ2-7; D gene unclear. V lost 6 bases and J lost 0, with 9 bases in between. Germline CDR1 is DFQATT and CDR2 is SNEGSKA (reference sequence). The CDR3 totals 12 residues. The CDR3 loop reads CSAARSSYEQYF. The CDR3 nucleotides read TGCAGTGCGGCTAGATCCTCCTACGAGCAGTACTTC.

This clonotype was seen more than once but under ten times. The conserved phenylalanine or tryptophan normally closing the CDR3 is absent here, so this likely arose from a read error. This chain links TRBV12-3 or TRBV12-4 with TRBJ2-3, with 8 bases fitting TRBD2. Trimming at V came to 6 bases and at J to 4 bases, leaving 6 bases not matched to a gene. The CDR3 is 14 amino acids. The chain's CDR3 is CASRKREWADTQYL. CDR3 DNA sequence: TGTGCCAGCAGAAAGCGGGAGTGGGCAGATACGCAGTATTTA.

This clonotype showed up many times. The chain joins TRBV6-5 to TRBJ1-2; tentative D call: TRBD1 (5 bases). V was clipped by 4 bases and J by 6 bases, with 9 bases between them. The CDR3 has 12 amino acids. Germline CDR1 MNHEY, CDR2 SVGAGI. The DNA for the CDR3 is TGTGCCAGCAGTTCAAGGGGAAATGGCTACACCTTC. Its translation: CASSSRGNGYTF.

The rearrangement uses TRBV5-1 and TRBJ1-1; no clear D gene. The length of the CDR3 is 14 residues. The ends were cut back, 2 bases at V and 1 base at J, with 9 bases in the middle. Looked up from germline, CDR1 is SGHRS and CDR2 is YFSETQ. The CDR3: CASSFSQENTEAFF. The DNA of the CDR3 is TGCGCCAGCAGCTTCTCGCAAGAGAACACTGAAGCTTTCTTT.

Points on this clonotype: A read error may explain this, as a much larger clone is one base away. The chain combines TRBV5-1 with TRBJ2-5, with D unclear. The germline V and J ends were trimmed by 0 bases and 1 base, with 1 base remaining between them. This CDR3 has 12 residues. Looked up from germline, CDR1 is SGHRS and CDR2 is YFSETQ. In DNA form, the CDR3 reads TGCGCCAGCAGCTTGGGCCAAGAGACCCAGTACTTC. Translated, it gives CASSLGQETQYF.

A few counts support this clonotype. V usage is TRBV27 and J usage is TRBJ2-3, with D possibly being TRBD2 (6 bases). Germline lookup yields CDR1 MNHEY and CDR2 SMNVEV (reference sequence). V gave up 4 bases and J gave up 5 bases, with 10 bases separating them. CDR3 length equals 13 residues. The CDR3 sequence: CASSSDYEDTQYF. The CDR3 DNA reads TGTGCCAGCAGTTCGGACTATGAAGATACGCAGTATTTT.

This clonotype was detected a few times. In DNA form, the CDR3 reads TGCGCCAGCAGCCCCCTGGCCAGGGACATTGAGACCCAGTACTTC. Translation gives CASSPLARDIETQYF. The V and J genes are TRBV5-1 and TRBJ2-5; maybe TRBD1 (6 bases). The CDR3 contains 15 residues. Per germline, CDR1 SGHRS and CDR2 YFSETQ. V gave up 4 bases and J gave up 5 bases, with 18 bases separating them.

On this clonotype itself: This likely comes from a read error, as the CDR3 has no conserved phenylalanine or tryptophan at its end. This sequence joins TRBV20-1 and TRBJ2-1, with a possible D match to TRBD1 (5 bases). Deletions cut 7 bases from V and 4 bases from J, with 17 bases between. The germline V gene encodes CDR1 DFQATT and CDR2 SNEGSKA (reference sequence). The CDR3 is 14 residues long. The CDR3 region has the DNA TGCAGTGGCCGACCGAGACAGAGATACAATGAGCAGTTCTCC. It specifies CSGRPRQRYNEQFS.

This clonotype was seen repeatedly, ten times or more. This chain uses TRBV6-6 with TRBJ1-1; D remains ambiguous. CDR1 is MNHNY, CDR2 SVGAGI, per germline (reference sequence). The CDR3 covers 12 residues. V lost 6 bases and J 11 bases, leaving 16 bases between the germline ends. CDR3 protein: CASSLTHNLAFF. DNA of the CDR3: TGTGCCAGCAGCCTAACCCACAACTTGGCTTTCTTT.

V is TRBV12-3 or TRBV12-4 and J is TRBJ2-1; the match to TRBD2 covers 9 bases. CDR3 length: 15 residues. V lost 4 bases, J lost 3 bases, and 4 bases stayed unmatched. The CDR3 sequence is CASSSSGNNYNEQFF. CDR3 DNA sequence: TGTGCCAGCAGTTCTAGCGGGAATAACTACAATGAGCAGTTCTTC.

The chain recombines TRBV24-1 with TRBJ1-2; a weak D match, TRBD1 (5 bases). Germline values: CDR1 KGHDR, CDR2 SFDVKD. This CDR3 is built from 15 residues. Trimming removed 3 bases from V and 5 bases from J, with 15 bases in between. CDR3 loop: CATSDPNGGEYGYTF. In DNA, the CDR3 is TGTGCCACCAGTGATCCGAATGGGGGGGAGTATGGCTACACCTTC.

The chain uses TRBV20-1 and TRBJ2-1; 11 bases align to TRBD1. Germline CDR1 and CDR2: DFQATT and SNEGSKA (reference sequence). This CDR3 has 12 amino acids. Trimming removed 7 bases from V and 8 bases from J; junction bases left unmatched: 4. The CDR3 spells CSVGTGGDEQFF. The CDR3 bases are TGCAGTGTCGGGACAGGGGGAGATGAGCAGTTCTTC.

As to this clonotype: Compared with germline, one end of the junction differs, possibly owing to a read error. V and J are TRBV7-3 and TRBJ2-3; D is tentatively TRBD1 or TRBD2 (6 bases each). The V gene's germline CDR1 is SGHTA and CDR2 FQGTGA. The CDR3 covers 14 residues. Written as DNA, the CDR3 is TGTGCCAGCAGCTTCTCGGGGGCCCAAGATACGCAATATTTT. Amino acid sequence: CASSFSGAQDTQYF.

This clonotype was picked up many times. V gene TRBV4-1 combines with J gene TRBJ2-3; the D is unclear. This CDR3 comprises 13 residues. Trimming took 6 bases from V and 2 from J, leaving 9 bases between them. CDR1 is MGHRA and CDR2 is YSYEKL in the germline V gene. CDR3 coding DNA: TGCGCCAGCAGTCTCGCGTACACAGATACGCAGTATTTT. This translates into CASSLAYTDTQYF.

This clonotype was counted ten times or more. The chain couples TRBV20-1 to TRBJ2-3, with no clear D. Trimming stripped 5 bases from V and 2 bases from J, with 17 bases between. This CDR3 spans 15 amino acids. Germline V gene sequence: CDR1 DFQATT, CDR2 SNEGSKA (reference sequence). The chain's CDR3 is CSADSSAKSTDTQYF. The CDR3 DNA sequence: TGCAGTGCTGACTCCTCGGCCAAGTCCACAGATACGCAGTATTTT.

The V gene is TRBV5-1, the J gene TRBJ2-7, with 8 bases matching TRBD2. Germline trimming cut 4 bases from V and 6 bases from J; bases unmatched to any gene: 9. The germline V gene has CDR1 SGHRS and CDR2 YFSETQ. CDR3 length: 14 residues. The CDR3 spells CASSPGGSLVEQYF. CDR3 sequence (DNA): TGCGCCAGCAGCCCGGGAGGGTCCCTGGTCGAGCAGTACTTC.

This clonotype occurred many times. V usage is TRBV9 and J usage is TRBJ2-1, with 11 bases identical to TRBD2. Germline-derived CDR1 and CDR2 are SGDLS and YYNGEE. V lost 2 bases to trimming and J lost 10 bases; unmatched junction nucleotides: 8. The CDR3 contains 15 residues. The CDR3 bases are TGTGCCAGCAGCGTTAGCGGGGGGGCGATTAGGGAGCAGTTCTTC. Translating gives CASSVSGGAIREQFF.

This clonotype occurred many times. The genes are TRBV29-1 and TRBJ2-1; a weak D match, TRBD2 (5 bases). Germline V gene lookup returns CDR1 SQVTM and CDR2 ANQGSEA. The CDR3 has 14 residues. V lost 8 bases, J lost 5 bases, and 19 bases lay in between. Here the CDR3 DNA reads TGCAGCTCGAATCTATGGGCCGGGGACAATGAGCAGTTCTTC. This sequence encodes CSSNLWAGDNEQFF.

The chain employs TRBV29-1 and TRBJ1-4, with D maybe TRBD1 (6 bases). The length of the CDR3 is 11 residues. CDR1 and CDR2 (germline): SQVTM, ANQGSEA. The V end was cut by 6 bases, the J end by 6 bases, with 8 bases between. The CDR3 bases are TGCAGCGTCAAGGGGGATGAAAAACTGTTTTTT. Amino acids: CSVKGDEKLFF. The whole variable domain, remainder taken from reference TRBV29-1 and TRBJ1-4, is SAVISQKPSRDICQRGTSLTIQCQVDSQVTMMFWYRQQPGQSLTLIATANQGSEATYESGFVIDKFPISRPNLTFSTLTVSNMSPEDSSIYLCSVKGDEKLFFGSGTQLSVL.

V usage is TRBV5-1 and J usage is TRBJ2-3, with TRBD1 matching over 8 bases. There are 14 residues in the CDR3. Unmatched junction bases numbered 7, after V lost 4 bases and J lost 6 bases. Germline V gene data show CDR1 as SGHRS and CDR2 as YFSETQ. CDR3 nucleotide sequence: TGCGCCAGCAGCCGACAGGGGTATGCGGATACGCAGTATTTT. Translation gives CASSRQGYADTQYF.